These T cell receptor beta chains were read from a single sample in a study of T-cell reconstitution after alpha-beta-depleted transplantation in children. TCRdb re-called the PCR reads with MiXCR, one entry per CDR3 protein. The sample consists of 100,000 or so distinct CDR3 sequences, about 16% of them appearing once. Specimen: PBMCs, mostly from graft donor cells, collected 180 days after TCRalphabeta/CD19-depleted stem cell transplant. These receptors originate from a male patient aged 2-15 years who had a stem cell transplant for acute lymphoblastic leukemia, so the T cells may come from the graft donor. The CDR3 runs from the conserved cysteine through the conserved F or W. The D gene is left open where the match is weak. Only part of the rows carry a size: once, few, many, or a class if the clone is expanded.

d_call,j_call,cdr3_length,v_call,clone_size,cdr3_aa,cdr3_nt
TRBD1,TRBJ2-7,16,TRBV9,few,CASSATGTVASYEQYF,TGTGCCAGCAGCGCTACAGGGACAGTGGCCTCCTACGAGCAGTACTTC
-,TRBJ1-5,15,TRBV12-5,few,CASGLWGGSNQPQHF,TGTGCTAGTGGCCTCTGGGGGGGTAGCAATCAGCCCCAGCATTTT
-,TRBJ2-3,14,TRBV5-1,few,CASSLEGNTDTQYF,TGCGCCAGCAGCTTGGAGGGCAACACAGATACGCAGTATTTT
-,TRBJ1-2,14,TRBV2,few,CASSEVRTGGGYTF,TGTGCCAGCAGTGAGGTCAGGACGGGGGGTGGCTACACCTTC
-,TRBJ2-1,12,TRBV27,many,CASSGPRMEQFF,TGTGCCAGCTCCGGGCCCCGCATGGAGCAGTTCTTC
-,TRBJ2-5,14,TRBV7-2,few,CASSRGHAQETQYF,TGTGCCAGCAGCCGGGGACACGCTCAAGAGACCCAGTACTTC
-,TRBJ1-2,12,TRBV20-1,-,CSARMGVWGYTF,TGCAGTGCTAGGATGGGGGTTTGGGGCTACACCTTC
TRBD1,TRBJ1-2,14,TRBV7-6,few,CASSLDRESGGYTF,TGTGCCAGCAGCTTGGACAGGGAGTCAGGGGGCTACACCTTC
TRBD2,TRBJ2-3,17,TRBV9,-,CASSVDPAGGPTDTQYF,TGTGCCAGCAGCGTAGACCCAGCGGGGGGGCCGACAGATACGCAGTATTTT
TRBD2,TRBJ2-3,14,TRBV20-1,-,CSASSLAGTDTQYF,TGCAGTGCTAGTTCACTAGCGGGCACAGATACGCAGTATTTT
-,TRBJ2-7,16,TRBV19,few,CASSISAGGLAYEQYF,TGTGCCAGTAGTATCTCTGCTGGGGGCCTAGCCTACGAGCAGTACTTC
TRBD1,TRBJ2-1,17,TRBV10-3,-,CAISEWGQGALYNEQFF,TGTGCCATCAGTGAGTGGGGACAGGGGGCCCTCTACAATGAGCAGTTCTTC
-,TRBJ1-1,13,TRBV30,many,CAWSRTANTEAFF,TGTGCCTGGTCCAGGACGGCTAACACTGAAGCTTTCTTT
TRBD2,TRBJ2-3,17,TRBV7-9,-,CASNPTPHAGGPGTQYF,TGTGCCAGCAACCCTACCCCCCATGCGGGGGGGCCGGGTACGCAGTATTTT
TRBD1,TRBJ2-7,13,TRBV5-1,-,CASSLADRGEQYF,TGCGCCAGCAGCTTGGCCGACAGGGGTGAGCAGTACTTC
TRBD1,TRBJ2-2,15,TRBV16,-,CASSQETGYTGELFF,TGTGCCAGCAGCCAAGAGACAGGGTACACCGGGGAGCTGTTTTTT
TRBD1,TRBJ2-3,18,TRBV5-1,-,CASALSRDRDRGSDTQYF,TGCGCCAGCGCCCTCAGTAGAGACCGGGACAGGGGATCAGATACGCAGTATTTT
-,TRBJ2-3,14,TRBV18,-,CASSPGPSTDTQYF,TGTGCCAGCTCACCGGGACCTTCTACAGATACGCAGTATTTT
-,TRBJ1-1,14,TRBV7-2,few,CASSHMWGGTEAFF,TGTGCCAGCAGTCATATGTGGGGGGGCACTGAAGCTTTCTTT
-,TRBJ1-1,14,TRBV5-1,-,CASSIGLQNTEAFF,TGCGCCAGCAGCATTGGGCTCCAGAACACTGAAGCTTTCTTT
-,TRBJ1-5,14,TRBV27,many,CASRGGGSNQPQHF,TGTGCCAGTAGGGGAGGCGGCAGCAATCAGCCCCAGCATTTT
-,TRBJ2-5,14,TRBV3-1,many,CASSQSRAQETQYF,TGTGCCAGCAGCCAATCGAGGGCCCAAGAGACCCAGTACTTC
TRBD1,TRBJ2-1,15,TRBV2,-,CASRATGPPYNEQFF,TGTGCCAGCAGGGCGACAGGGCCCCCCTACAATGAGCAGTTCTTC
TRBD2,TRBJ2-2,17,TRBV6-5,few,CASSYLAGTSNTGELFF,TGTGCCAGCAGTTATCTAGCGGGGACCTCGAACACCGGGGAGCTGTTTTTT
-,TRBJ1-1,13,TRBV14,-,CASSQDRKGEAFF,TGTGCCAGCAGCCAAGATCGTAAGGGGGAAGCTTTCTTT
-,TRBJ1-2,15,TRBV4-3,-,CASSQVQVSNYGYTF,TGCGCCAGCAGCCAGGTTCAGGTTTCTAACTATGGCTACACCTTC
-,TRBJ2-5,14,TRBV6-2/TRBV6-3,few,CASSYSGGEETQYF,TGTGCCAGCAGTTACTCGGGCGGGGAAGAGACCCAGTACTTC
-,TRBJ2-7,13,TRBV21-1,few,CASSSRTGPEQYF,TGTGCCAGCAGCTCCCGGACAGGTCCCGAGCAGTACTTC
-,TRBJ2-5,14,TRBV9,-,CASSAGGRVETQYF,TGTGCCAGCAGCGCCGGGGGGCGGGTAGAGACCCAGTACTTC
-,TRBJ1-2,11,TRBV7-9,few,CAFGQGDGYTF,TGTGCCTTTGGGCAGGGAGACGGCTACACCTTC
-,TRBJ2-5,15,TRBV7-9,few,CASSHTGMGMETQYF,TGTGCCAGCAGTCATACGGGTATGGGGATGGAGACCCAGTACTTC
TRBD2,TRBJ2-1,15,TRBV20-1,many,CSASSGTRGYNEQFF,TGCAGTGCTTCTTCCGGGACTAGGGGGTACAATGAGCAGTTCTTC
TRBD1,TRBJ2-5,15,TRBV5-1,many,CASSLIGDRGETQYF,TGCGCCAGCAGCTTGATAGGGGACAGAGGGGAGACCCAGTACTTC
-,TRBJ2-7,14,TRBV20-1,-,CSALILRGGYEQYF,TGCAGTGCTTTAATACTCAGGGGGGGCTACGAGCAGTACTTC
-,TRBJ1-5,14,TRBV24-1,few,CATTPREGNQPQHF,TGTGCCACCACCCCTCGGGAGGGCAATCAGCCCCAGCATTTT
-,TRBJ1-2,13,TRBV28,-,CASLGTRFYGYTF,TGTGCCAGTTTAGGAACCCGGTTTTATGGCTACACCTTC
-,TRBJ2-1,12,TRBV2,-,CASLRGNNEQFF,TGTGCCAGTCTACGGGGAAACAATGAGCAGTTCTTC
-,TRBJ1-2,15,TRBV15,few,CATSTGKGSNYGYTF,TGTGCCACCAGCACCGGGAAGGGATCTAACTATGGCTACACCTTC
-,TRBJ2-3,14,TRBV5-1,few,CASSFRYRTDTQYF,TGCGCCAGCAGCTTCAGATATCGCACAGATACGCAGTATTTT
-,TRBJ2-1,16,TRBV27,many,CASSLLAVGNFNEQFF,TGTGCCAGCAGTTTATTGGCCGTTGGGAATTTCAATGAGCAGTTCTTC
TRBD2,TRBJ2-3,16,TRBV5-4,few,CASRPERGGAPDTQYF,TGTGCCAGCAGACCCGAACGCGGGGGGGCCCCAGATACGCAGTATTTT
TRBD2,TRBJ2-6,20,TRBV9,-,CASSVVATSPRSSGANVLTF,TGTGCCAGCAGCGTAGTGGCGACTAGCCCCCGTAGCTCTGGGGCCAACGTCCTGACTTTC
-,TRBJ2-3,14,TRBV18,-,CASSPYSKEDTQYF,TGTGCCAGCTCACCGTACTCCAAGGAAGATACGCAGTATTTT
-,TRBJ1-4,13,TRBV5-1,few,CASSSGLLEKLFF,TGCGCCAGCAGCTCGGGGCTTTTGGAAAAACTGTTTTTT
TRBD2,TRBJ2-3,18,TRBV4-2,-,CASSQDPIGAGAEDTQYF,TGTGCCAGCAGCCAGGACCCAATAGGAGCGGGGGCCGAAGATACGCAGTATTTT
-,TRBJ1-1,14,TRBV4-3,few,CASSPGVLVTEAFF,TGCGCCAGCAGCCCTGGGGTTTTGGTCACTGAAGCTTTCTTT
TRBD1,TRBJ2-7,15,TRBV5-5,-,CASKASRTGPYEQYF,TGTGCCAGCAAAGCTTCCCGGACAGGACCTTACGAGCAGTACTTC